Presented here are 22 T cell receptor beta chains from one specimen sequenced in a study of cytomegalovirus exposure and HLA in healthy donors. The PCR was carried out with 60 Vbeta primers and 13 Jbeta primers. Repertoires were generated with immunoSEQ multiplex PCR, while TCRdb's copy carries only in-frame clones and drops some. The table records about 120,000 clones, 81% of them present only once. The specimen was PBMCs. These TCRs come from a woman in her twenties or thirties in good health and CMV-seronegative.

This clone appeared a single time. The CDR3 DNA reads TGCGCCAGCAGCTTGAGGGACAACAATGAGCAGTTCTTC. It is translated as CASSLRDNNEQFF. This rearrangement joins TRBV5-1 to TRBJ2-1; the D gene is possibly TRBD1 (6 bases). The CDR3 is 13 amino acids. CDR1 is SGHRS and CDR2 is YFSETQ in the germline V gene. Trimming removed 1 base at V and 5 bases at J, with 7 bases between.

The rearrangement links TRBV6-5 to TRBJ1-2; D unresolved. V was shortened by 2 bases and J by 6 bases, with 13 bases between the two germline ends. The germline V gene has CDR1 MNHEY and CDR2 SVGAGI. This CDR3 comprises 14 residues. The DNA for the CDR3 is TGTGCCAGCAGTTACCAAGGTGGAGGAGATGGCTACACCTTC. Encoded protein: CASSYQGGGDGYTF.

On this clone itself: Other DNA sequences in the same sample also yield this CDR3. This chain links TRBV5-8 with TRBJ2-3; the D is unclear. Trimming took off 1 base at V and 4 bases at J, with 4 bases between the two ends. The CDR3 is 12 amino acids. Germline V gene lookup returns CDR1 SGHTS and CDR2 YDEGEE. The CDR3 bases are TGTGCCAGCAGCTTGCGAGCAGATACGCAGTATTTT. Residues: CASSLRADTQYF.

This chain uses TRBV7-9 with TRBJ1-1; no reliable D call. Germline CDR1 and CDR2: SEHNR and FQNEAQ (reference sequence). The CDR3 is 15 residues long. V was trimmed by 1 base and J by 4 bases, leaving 13 bases between them. The CDR3: CASSLENTGSTEAFF. The DNA for the CDR3 is TGTGCCAGCAGCTTAGAGAATACGGGGTCCACTGAAGCTTTCTTT. Combining the CDR3 with reference TRBV7-9 and TRBJ1-1 gives the whole variable domain DTGVSQNPRHKITKRGQNVTFRCDPISEHNRLYWYRQTLGQGPEFLTYFQNEAQLEKSRLLSDRFSAERPKGSFSTLEIQRTEQGDSAMYLCASSLENTGSTEAFFGQGTRLTVV.

This clone showed up just a few times. The V call is TRBV10-2, the J call TRBJ2-3, with a weak D call TRBD2 (6 bases). CDR1 and CDR2 from the germline V gene are WSHSY and SAAADI. The CDR3 loop spans 15 amino acids. Deletions cut 0 bases from V and 2 bases from J, with 9 bases between. CDR3 loop: CASSESAGLTDTQYF. The CDR3 DNA reads TGCGCCAGCAGTGAGTCAGCGGGCCTCACAGATACGCAGTATTTT.

The chain joins TRBV28 to TRBJ2-7, with a possible D match to TRBD2 (6 bases). Germline assignment: CDR1 MDHEN and CDR2 SYDVKM. The CDR3 has 14 residues. V was shortened by 5 bases and J by 2 bases, with 13 bases between the two germline ends. The CDR3 protein is CASSPRRAPYEQYF. The CDR3, as DNA: TGTGCCAGCAGTCCGCGGAGGGCCCCCTACGAGCAGTACTTC.

The rearrangement joins TRBV6-6 to TRBJ2-4; D is perhaps TRBD2 (5 bases). The CDR3 is 16 amino acids. The V and J ends lost 0 bases and 0 bases respectively, with 9 bases between them. Germline assignment: CDR1 MNHNY and CDR2 SVGAGI (reference sequence). DNA for the CDR3: TGTGCCAGCAGTTACTCTCCCGGACTAGCCAAAAACATTCAGTACTTC. It is translated as CASSYSPGLAKNIQYF.

V gene TRBV7-2 combines with J gene TRBJ2-1; TRBD1 agrees at 8 bases. V dropped 2 bases and J dropped 4; count of bases not matched to a gene: 13. The germline gives CDR1 SGHTA, CDR2 FQGNSA. This CDR3 contains 18 residues. The CDR3 coding sequence is TGTGCCAGCAGCTTATCCCCCCGGGACAGGTCTGCATACAATGAGCAGTTCTTC. Translating gives CASSLSPRDRSAYNEQFF.

J is TRBJ1-2 and V is TRBV5-6, with 10 bases identical to TRBD1. CDR3 length equals 16 residues. Unmatched junction bases numbered 11, after V lost 3 bases and J lost 6 bases. In germline, CDR1 is SGHDT, CDR2 YYEEEE. The CDR3 coding sequence is TGTGCCAGCAGCTCCCACCAAGGACAGGGGGTTGATGGCTACACCTTC. Translating gives CASSSHQGQGVDGYTF.

J is TRBJ2-5 and V is TRBV28, with a tentative D call TRBD1 (6 bases). The V gene's germline CDR1 is MDHEN and CDR2 SYDVKM. The V end was cut by 7 bases, the J end by 5 bases, with 17 bases between. There are 14 residues in the CDR3. The CDR3: CASTQGGYGETQYF. The CDR3 DNA reads as TGTGCCAGCACCCAAGGGGGTTATGGGGAGACCCAGTACTTC.

This chain joins TRBV13 and TRBJ2-5; 9 bases match TRBD1. V trimming: 5 bases; J trimming: 5 bases; junction bases outside the gene matches: 9. In germline, CDR1 is PRHDT, CDR2 FYEKMQ (reference sequence). The CDR3 length is 15 residues. CDR3 sequence (DNA): TGTGCCAGCAGCCTCGCCGGGACAGGGTTCGAGACCCAGTACTTC. Residues: CASSLAGTGFETQYF.

The rearrangement links TRBV6-1 to TRBJ1-2; the match to TRBD1 covers 8 bases. The CDR3 is 14 amino acids. Germline V gene sequence: CDR1 MNHNS, CDR2 SASEGT. V shed 5 bases and J 4 bases; nucleotides not matched to a gene: 6. CDR3 region: CASSIQDRAYGYTF. The CDR3 bases are TGTGCCAGCAGTATACAGGACAGGGCCTATGGCTACACCTTC.

This clone was found once. The V call is TRBV7-3, the J call TRBJ2-1; 10 bases fit TRBD2. CDR3 length equals 18 residues. V lost 5 bases and J lost 8; bases outside the gene matches: 18. CDR1 is SGHTA and CDR2 is FQGTGA in the germline V gene. This CDR3 reads CASSGTYRLAGESDEQFF. The DNA of the CDR3 is TGTGCCAGCAGCGGAACGTATAGGCTAGCGGGGGAGTCGGATGAGCAGTTCTTC.

This clone has a handful of counts. The V call is TRBV4-3, the J call TRBJ2-3, with 16 bases matching TRBD2. The junction had 9 bases not matched to a gene; V was cut back by 0 bases and J by 0 bases. The V gene's germline CDR1 is LGHNA and CDR2 YSLEER. The CDR3 is 21 residues long. The CDR3 nucleotides read TGCGCCAGCAGCCAAGATTGGGGGACTAGCGGGAGGGCCGCTAGCACAGATACGCAGTATTTT. Amino acid sequence: CASSQDWGTSGRAASTDTQYF.

The rearrangement joins TRBV5-1 to TRBJ2-2; 7 positions agree with TRBD2. The J segment lost 2 bases and the V segment lost 2 bases, leaving 6 bases of the junction unmatched. Germline V lookup: CDR1 SGHRS, CDR2 YFSETQ. CDR3 length equals 16 residues. CDR3 in DNA: TGCGCCAGCAGCTTTGCTCGCGGGGGAAACACCGGGGAGCTGTTTTTT. Residues: CASSFARGGNTGELFF.

The table lists this clone with a few counts. The V call is TRBV18, the J call TRBJ2-1; 9 bases are shared with TRBD2. CDR1 is KGHSH, CDR2 LQKENI, per germline. The V and J ends lost 1 base and 5 bases, in that order; junction bases with no gene match: 3. CDR3 length equals 15 residues. This CDR3 is CASSPLAGENNEQFF. The CDR3 DNA reads as TGTGCCAGCTCACCACTAGCGGGAGAGAACAATGAGCAGTTCTTC.

This clone was seen a few times. The chain is built from TRBV6-6 and TRBJ2-7; the match to TRBD2 covers 9 bases. The CDR3 extends over 15 amino acids. Germline V CDR1 and CDR2: MNHNY, SVGAGI (reference sequence). J gave up 6 bases and V 6 bases, and 12 bases lay outside the gene matches. The CDR3 protein is CASSQGTSQGSEQYF. The DNA of the CDR3 is TGTGCCAGCAGCCAAGGGACTAGCCAAGGTAGCGAGCAGTACTTC.

This clone has only a few counts. The rearrangement joins TRBV18 to TRBJ1-1; TRBD1 is a possible D gene (5 bases). Trimming pared 3 bases from V and 0 bases from J, leaving 17 bases between. This CDR3 contains 17 residues. The germline V gene encodes CDR1 KGHSH and CDR2 LQKENI. The CDR3 is CASSPGGSGSMNTEAFF. The DNA of the CDR3 is TGTGCCAGCTCACCGGGGGGTTCAGGGAGCATGAACACTGAAGCTTTCTTT.

Note on this clone: One junction end does not reproduce the germline sequence, and a read error may be involved. The chain carries TRBV7-9 and TRBJ2-2, with TRBD1 matching over 8 bases. The germline gives CDR1 SEHNR, CDR2 FQNEAQ (reference sequence). The CDR3 totals 16 residues. Here the CDR3 DNA reads TGTTCCAGCAGCTTGTGGCGGCAGGGGGCGACCGGGGAGCTGTTTTTT. Its protein is CSSSLWRQGATGELFF.

By frequency in the sample, this clone is medium-sized. The V call is TRBV6-1, the J call TRBJ1-2; 7 bases fit TRBD1. V dropped 0 bases and J dropped 6; count of bases not matched to a gene: 7. This CDR3 spans 15 amino acids. The germline gives CDR1 MNHNS, CDR2 SASEGT. The CDR3 region has the DNA TGTGCCAGCAGTGAAGCAATGGAGGGGGCGAATGGCTACACCTTC. It yields the protein CASSEAMEGANGYTF.

Details on this clone: The junction and the germline gene differ at one end; a read error may be behind it. The chain combines TRBV7-9 with TRBJ1-5; the D gene is possibly TRBD1 (6 bases). In germline, CDR1 is SEHNR, CDR2 FQNEAQ (reference sequence). CDR3 length: 14 residues. The DNA of the CDR3 is TGTTCCAGCGGGGCGGGGGCGAGCAATCAGCCCCAGCATTTT. Residues: CSSGAGASNQPQHF.

This clone was seen only a few times. V gene TRBV4-3 combines with J gene TRBJ2-7; 7 bases align to TRBD1. In germline, CDR1 is LGHNA, CDR2 YSLEER. Trimming cost V 0 bases and J 7 bases; bases outside gene matches: 6. CDR3 length equals 14 residues. CDR3 in DNA: TGCGCCAGCAGCCAAGAAGGGACAGCTACGGAGCAGTACTTC. This sequence encodes CASSQEGTATEQYF.